Below are 5 T cell receptor beta chains sequenced from a single sample in a study of CD8 T cells in ankylosing spondylitis (dated by TCRdb to 2015 to 2018). Study-wide conclusions, independent of this receptor: Blood from ankylosing spondylitis patients appeared to be characterized by a TCR beta motif composed of under ten highly homologous amino acid variants.

These receptors are not linked to any known antigen. The library was generated by 5' RACE. TCRdb shows the sequencer as Illumina HiSeq 2500. TCRdb applied fastp at Q25 and MiXCR to the public reads, then kept only in-frame beta chains. For every CDR3 protein sequence, its rows merge into one entry that carries the most common genes and DNA. The sample records just under 550,000 distinct CDR3 sequences, about 13% of which are singletons. Jointly, the top ten make up around 7% of the sample. Sequences were obtained from blood, either unsorted or a sorted T cell fraction (not recorded which). These receptors all stem from a male donor with ankylosing spondylitis.

This clonotype was detected only a few times. The chain combines TRBV12-3 or TRBV12-4 with TRBJ2-2; 11 positions match TRBD1. V lost 6 bases and J lost 7; bases outside the gene matches: 7. The CDR3 extends over 15 amino acids. This chain's CDR3 is CASSRRTGGDGELFF. CDR3 nucleotide sequence: TGTGCCAGCAGCAGACGGACAGGGGGCGACGGGGAGCTGTTTTTT.

This clonotype was counted many times. The rearrangement links TRBV7-2 to TRBJ2-1; D ambiguous. With 4 bases removed from V and 1 base from J, the gap between germline ends came to 11 bases. Per germline, CDR1 SGHTA and CDR2 FQGNSA. The CDR3 runs to 15 residues. The CDR3: CASSWRLESYNEQFF. The CDR3 DNA sequence: TGTGCCAGCAGCTGGCGACTGGAATCCTACAATGAGCAGTTCTTC.

This clonotype has just a few counts. The rearrangement links TRBV6-1 to TRBJ2-1; D perhaps matches TRBD2 (5 bases). The length of the CDR3 is 16 residues. The V end was cut by 4 bases, the J end by 0 bases, with 13 bases between. The germline V gene has CDR1 MNHNS and CDR2 SASEGT. The chain's CDR3 is CASSATRLSSYNEQFF. For the CDR3, the DNA is TGTGCCAGCAGTGCCACTAGACTGAGCTCCTACAATGAGCAGTTCTTC.

The genes are TRBV7-2 and TRBJ1-5, with D tentatively TRBD1 (5 bases). Germline V gene lookup returns CDR1 SGHTA and CDR2 FQGNSA. The V and J ends lost 0 bases and 4 bases respectively, with 7 bases between them. The CDR3 spans 14 residues. The CDR3 loop is CASSLAGQNQPQHF. CDR3 DNA sequence: TGTGCCAGCAGCTTAGCCGGACAAAATCAGCCCCAGCATTTT.

This clonotype was detected ten times or more. The CDR3: CSASVDSGNTDTQYF. The DNA for the CDR3 is TGCAGTGCTTCCGTTGATAGCGGGAACACAGATACGCAGTATTTT. The chain employs TRBV20-1 and TRBJ2-3, with 8 bases identical to TRBD2. The CDR3 is 15 amino acids. V lost 5 bases and J lost 2; bases outside the gene matches: 9. Germline lookup yields CDR1 DFQATT and CDR2 SNEGSKA (reference sequence).